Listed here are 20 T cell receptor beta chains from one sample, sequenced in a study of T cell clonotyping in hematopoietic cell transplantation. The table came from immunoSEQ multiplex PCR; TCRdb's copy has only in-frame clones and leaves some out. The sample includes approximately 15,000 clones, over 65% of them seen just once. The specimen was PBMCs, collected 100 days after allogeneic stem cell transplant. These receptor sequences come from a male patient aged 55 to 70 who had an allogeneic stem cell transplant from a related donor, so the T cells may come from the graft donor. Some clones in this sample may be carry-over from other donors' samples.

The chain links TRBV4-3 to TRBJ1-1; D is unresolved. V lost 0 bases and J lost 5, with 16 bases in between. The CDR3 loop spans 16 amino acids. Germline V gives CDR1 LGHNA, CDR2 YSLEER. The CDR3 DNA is TGCGCCAGCAGCCAAGAGCACAATCCCCAGAGGACTGAAGCTTTCTTT. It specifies CASSQEHNPQRTEAFF.

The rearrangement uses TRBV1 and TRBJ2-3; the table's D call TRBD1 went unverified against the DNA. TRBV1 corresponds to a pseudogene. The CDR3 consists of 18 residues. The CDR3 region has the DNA TGCACCAGCAGCCCCAAGGGGGCTAGGAGTACTAGCACAGATACGCAGTATTTT. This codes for CTSSPKGARSTSTDTQYF.

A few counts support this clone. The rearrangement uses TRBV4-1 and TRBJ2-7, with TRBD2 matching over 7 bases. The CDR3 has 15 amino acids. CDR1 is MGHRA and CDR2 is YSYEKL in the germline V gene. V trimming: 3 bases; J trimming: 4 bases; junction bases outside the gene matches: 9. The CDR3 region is CASSHLGGEGYEQYF. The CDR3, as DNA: TGCGCCAGCAGCCACCTTGGTGGGGAGGGGTACGAGCAGTACTTC.

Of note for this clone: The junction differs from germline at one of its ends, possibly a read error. CDR3 in amino acids: CASIQGTSGGSIDF. In DNA, the CDR3 is TGTGCCAGCATCCAAGGGACTAGCGGGGGAAGTATAGACTTC. The J gene is TRBJ2-5, the V gene TRBV2; 14 positions match TRBD2. The CDR3 length is 14 residues. Germline V CDR1 and CDR2: SNHLY, FYNNEI. The whole variable domain, remainder taken from reference TRBV2 and TRBJ2-5, is EPEVTQTPSHQVTQMGQEVILRCVPISNHLYFYWYRQILGQKVEFLVSFYNNEISEKSEIFDDQFSVERPDGSNFTLKIRSTKLEDSAMYFCASIQGTSGGSIDFGPGTRLLVL.

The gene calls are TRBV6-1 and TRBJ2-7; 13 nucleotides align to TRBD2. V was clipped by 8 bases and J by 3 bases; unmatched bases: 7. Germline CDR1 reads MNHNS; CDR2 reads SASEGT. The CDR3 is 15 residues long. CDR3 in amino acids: CASGRLAGGFYEQYF. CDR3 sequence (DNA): TGTGCCAGCGGCCGACTAGCGGGAGGCTTCTACGAGCAGTACTTC.

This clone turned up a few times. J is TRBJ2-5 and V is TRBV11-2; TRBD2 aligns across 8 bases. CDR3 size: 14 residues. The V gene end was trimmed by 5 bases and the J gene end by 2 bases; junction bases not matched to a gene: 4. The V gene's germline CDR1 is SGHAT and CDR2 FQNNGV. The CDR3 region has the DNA TGTGCCAGCAGCACCGGGACTAGGCAAGAGACCCAGTACTTC. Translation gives CASSTGTRQETQYF.

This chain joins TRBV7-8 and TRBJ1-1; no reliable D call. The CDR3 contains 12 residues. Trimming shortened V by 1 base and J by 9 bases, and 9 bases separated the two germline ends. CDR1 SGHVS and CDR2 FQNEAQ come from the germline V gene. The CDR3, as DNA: TGTGCCAGCAGCTTAGAGGCACAGAAAGCTTTCTTT. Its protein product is CASSLEAQKAFF.

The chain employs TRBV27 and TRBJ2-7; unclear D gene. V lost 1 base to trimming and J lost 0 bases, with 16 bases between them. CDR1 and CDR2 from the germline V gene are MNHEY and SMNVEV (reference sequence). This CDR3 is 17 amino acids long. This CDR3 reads CASSLFSPPTLSYEQYF. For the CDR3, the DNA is TGTGCCAGCAGTTTATTTTCCCCACCCACACTCTCCTACGAGCAGTACTTC.

The CDR3 spells CASSESGAYEQYF. The CDR3 DNA sequence: TGTGCCAGCAGTGAATCCGGGGCATACGAGCAGTACTTC. The chain combines TRBV25-1 with TRBJ2-7, with D possibly called TRBD1 or TRBD2 (5 bases each). This CDR3 comprises 13 residues. Trimming pared 1 base from V and 4 bases from J, leaving 8 bases between. Germline V lookup: CDR1 MGHDK, CDR2 SYGVNS.

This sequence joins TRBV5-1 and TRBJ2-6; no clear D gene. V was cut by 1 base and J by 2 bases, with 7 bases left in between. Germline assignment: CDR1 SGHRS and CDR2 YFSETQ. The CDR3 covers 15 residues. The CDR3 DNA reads TGCGCCAGCAGCTTGTCGGCGACTGGGGCCAACGTCCTGACTTTC. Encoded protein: CASSLSATGANVLTF.

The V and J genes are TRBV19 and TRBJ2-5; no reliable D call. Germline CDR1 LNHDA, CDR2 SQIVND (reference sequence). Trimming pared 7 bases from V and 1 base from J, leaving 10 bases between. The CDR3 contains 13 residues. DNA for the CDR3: TGTGCCAGTAAGGGTGCGTCCCAAGAGACCCAGTACTTC. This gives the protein CASKGASQETQYF. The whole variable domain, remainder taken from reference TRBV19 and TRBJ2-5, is DGGITQSPKYLFRKEGQNVTLSCEQNLNHDAMYWYRQDPGQGLRLIYYSQIVNDFQKGDIAEGYSVSREKKESFPLTVTSAQKNPTAFYLCASKGASQETQYFGPGTRLLVL.

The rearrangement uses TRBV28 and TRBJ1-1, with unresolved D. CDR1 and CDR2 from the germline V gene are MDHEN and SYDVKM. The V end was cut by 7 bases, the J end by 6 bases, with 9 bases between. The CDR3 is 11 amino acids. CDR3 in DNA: TGTGCCAGCACGACGGGCGCTGAAGCTTTCTTT. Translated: CASTTGAEAFF.

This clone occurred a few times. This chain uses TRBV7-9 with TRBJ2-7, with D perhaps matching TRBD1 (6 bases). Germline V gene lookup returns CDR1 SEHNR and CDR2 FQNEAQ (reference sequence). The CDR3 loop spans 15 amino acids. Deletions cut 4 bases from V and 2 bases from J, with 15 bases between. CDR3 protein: CASSSPTGPPYEQYF. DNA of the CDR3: TGTGCCAGCAGCTCTCCGACAGGCCCGCCCTACGAGCAGTACTTC.

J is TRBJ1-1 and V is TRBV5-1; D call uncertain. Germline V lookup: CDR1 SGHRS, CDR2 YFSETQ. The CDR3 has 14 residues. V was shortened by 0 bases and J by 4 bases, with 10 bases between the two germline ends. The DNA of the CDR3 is TGCGCCAGCAGCTTGGGGGATTCACGCACTGAAGCTTTCTTT. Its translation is CASSLGDSRTEAFF.

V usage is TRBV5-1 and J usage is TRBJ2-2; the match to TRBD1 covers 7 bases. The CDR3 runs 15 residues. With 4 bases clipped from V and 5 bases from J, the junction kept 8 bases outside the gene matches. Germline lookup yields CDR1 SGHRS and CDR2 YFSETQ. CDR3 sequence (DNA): TGCGCCAGCAGCCCACAGGGGATGCGGACCGGGGAGCTGTTTTTT. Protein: CASSPQGMRTGELFF.

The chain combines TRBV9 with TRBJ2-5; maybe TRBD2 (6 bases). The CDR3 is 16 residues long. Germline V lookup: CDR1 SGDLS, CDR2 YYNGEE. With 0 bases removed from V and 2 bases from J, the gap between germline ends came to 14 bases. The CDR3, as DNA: TGTGCCAGCAGCGTAGATCTGCGGGGAAGACAAGAGACCCAGTACTTC. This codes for CASSVDLRGRQETQYF.

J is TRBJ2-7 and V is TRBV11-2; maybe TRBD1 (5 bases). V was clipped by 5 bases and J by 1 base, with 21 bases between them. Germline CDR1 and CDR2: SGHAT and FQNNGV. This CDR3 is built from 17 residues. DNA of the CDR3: TGTGCCAGCAGCCTCAGAGGAGACAGCCGAGCTTCCTACGAGCAGTACTTC. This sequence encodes CASSLRGDSRASYEQYF.

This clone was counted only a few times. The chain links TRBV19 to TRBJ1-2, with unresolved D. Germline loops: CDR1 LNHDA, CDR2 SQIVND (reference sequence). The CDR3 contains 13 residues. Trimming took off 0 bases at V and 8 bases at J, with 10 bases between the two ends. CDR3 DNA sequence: TGTGCCAGTAGTATAGAAGGCTCGTGGGGCTACACCTTC. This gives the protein CASSIEGSWGYTF.

The CDR3 nucleotides read TGCGCCAGCAGCCAGTGGACAGGGGAGGTCAGAACCGGGGAGCTGTTTTTT. Its protein product is CASSQWTGEVRTGELFF. This sequence joins TRBV4-3 and TRBJ2-2, with 9 nucleotides matching TRBD1. Germline V lookup: CDR1 LGHNA, CDR2 YSLEER. The junction had 10 bases not matched to a gene; V was cut back by 3 bases and J by 5 bases. The CDR3 spans 17 residues.

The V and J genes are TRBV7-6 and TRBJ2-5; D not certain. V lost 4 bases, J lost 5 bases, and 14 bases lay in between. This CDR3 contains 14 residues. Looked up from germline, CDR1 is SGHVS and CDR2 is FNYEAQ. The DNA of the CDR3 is TGTGCCAGCAGCTCGGACCCTGACGGGGAGACCCAGTACTTC. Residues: CASSSDPDGETQYF.